The present entry profiles one TCR beta chain with its context. Its specific antigen is unknown. The read ends 3 residues before the CDR3 terminus; that terminus is restored from the germline J gene. This sample stems from a study of T cells in women clearing cervical HPV infection (dated by TCRdb to 2017 to 2018). With respect to the entire study: The cases were 25 or so women with histologically confirmed HPV16-related CIN3 or worse, and 2 of these cases were invasive cancers. Five blinded duplicates per group were added as quality controls, giving 60 or so samples: approximately 50 participants and 10 replicates. An exploratory proof-of-principle case-control study, nested within the Guanacaste HPV Natural History Study in Costa Rica, was conducted to compare TCR repertoires across cervical HPV16 outcomes. Cases and controls were matched on age within five years and on year of sample collection. Among cases, blood sampling came a median of roughly 140 days after lesion detection, with an interquartile range of 90 to 200 days. Blood from cases was drawn at the visit where the lesion was first identified, while blood from controls was drawn once the infection was no longer detected. In the parent cohort, around 9,500 women aged 18 or older were enrolled in Guanacaste, Costa Rica, during about 1992 to 1995 and were followed for over six years. The controls were some 23 women whose single incident HPV16 infection cleared within 12 months with no development of precancer or cancer. Since only a few of the women had HLA typing available, the possibility that HLA type was acting as a confounder could not be ruled out. Median age was 34 years in cases versus approximately 37 in controls, and baseline characteristics did not differ significantly. Overall study results and their limits: Random forest classifiers that combined richness and V gene abundances separated cases from controls with an estimated AUC of less than 0.85. Because the number of T cells in each sample was unknown, differences in richness could reflect differing T-cell content rather than repertoire biology. Significantly higher TCR repertoire richness was observed in CIN3+ cases than in controls across sequencing depths, whereas no difference in evenness was found. Cases had lower TRBV6-7 relative abundance than controls (0.11% versus 0.16%; Bonferroni P = 0.0008). The cross-sectional design could not show whether the associations came before the infection or were a result of it, and neither effector/memory subsets nor HPV-specific T cells were isolated.

Unmatched junction bases come to 13, with V trimmed by 4 bases and J by 4 bases. CDR1 SGHRS and CDR2 YFSETQ were looked up in the germline V gene. The CDR3, cysteine through phenylalanine, is 17 amino acids long. Part of the CDR3 DNA is given, 42 bases translated from base 1. Every participant had a single incident cervical HPV16 infection, and women with prevalent HPV16 infections were excluded. Cervical HPV DNA was detected by MY09/MY11 PCR, and genotyping was performed by dot-blot hybridization. Approximately 16 mL of heparinized blood were centrifuged, and the buffy coat was split into aliquots, frozen at -30 degrees C, and then kept at -80 degrees C. Genomic DNA was extracted from buffy coat specimens using QIAGEN kits. TCR beta CDR3 regions were amplified by multiplex PCR using the immunoSEQ assay from an average of roughly 1,100 ng genomic DNA per sample. Primer bias was corrected in the assay by using a complete synthetic TCR repertoire to establish an amplification baseline. Amplicons were sequenced on the Illumina platform. Per the authors' processing: Error correction of the sequences involved clustering with frequency ratios plus a modified nearest-neighbor algorithm, after which the sequences were analyzed in the immunoSEQ Analyzer using IMGT gene definitions. At each rarefaction depth, TCR richness and evenness were averaged across 20 rarefaction repeats, and any sample with fewer sequences than the depth was left out. Wilcoxon rank sum tests with FDR correction were used to compare V, D and J gene relative abundances between the groups. An intraclass correlation of around 96% for TCR richness and an average of 76.4% across some 66 gene segments were obtained from the blinded duplicates. TCRdb provides this immuneACCESS table in a form limited to in-frame rearrangements. Some clones are lacking; in checked studies, under half of them reflect an unresolved V gene, and why the rest are absent is not known. V, J and clone size are those of that table, while D and trimming were read from the DNA. This sample's table lists some 24,000 clones. 5.4% of the sample is held by the ten biggest clonotypes.

The chain is assembled from TRBV5-1 and TRBJ2-1, with 8 middle bases fitting TRBD2. Sequences were obtained from blood buffy coat. The sequence derives from a woman between 18 and 75 years old with a cervical HPV16 infection that either progressed to CIN3+ or cleared (not recorded which). The CDR3 protein: CASSDPLAGLQYNEQFF. The CDR3 bases that were read are TGCGCCAGCAGCGATCCCTTAGCGGGGCTTCAATACAATGAG.